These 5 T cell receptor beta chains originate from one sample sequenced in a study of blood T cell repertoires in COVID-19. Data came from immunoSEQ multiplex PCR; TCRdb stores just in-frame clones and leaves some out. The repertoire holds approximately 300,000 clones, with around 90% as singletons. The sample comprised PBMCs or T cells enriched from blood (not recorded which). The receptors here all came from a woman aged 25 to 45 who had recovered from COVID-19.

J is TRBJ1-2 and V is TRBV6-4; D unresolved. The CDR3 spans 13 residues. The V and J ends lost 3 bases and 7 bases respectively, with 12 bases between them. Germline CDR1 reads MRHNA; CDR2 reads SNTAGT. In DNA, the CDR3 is TGTGCCAGCAGTGAAGTCGAGGGTGGTGGCTACACCTTC. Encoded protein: CASSEVEGGGYTF.

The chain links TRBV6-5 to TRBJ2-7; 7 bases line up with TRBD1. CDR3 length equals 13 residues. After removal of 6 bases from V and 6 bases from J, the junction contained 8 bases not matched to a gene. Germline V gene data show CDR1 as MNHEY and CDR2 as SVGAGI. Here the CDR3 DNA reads TGTGCCAGCAGGGGACAGAGGGCTGGCGAGCAGTACTTC. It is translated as CASRGQRAGEQYF.

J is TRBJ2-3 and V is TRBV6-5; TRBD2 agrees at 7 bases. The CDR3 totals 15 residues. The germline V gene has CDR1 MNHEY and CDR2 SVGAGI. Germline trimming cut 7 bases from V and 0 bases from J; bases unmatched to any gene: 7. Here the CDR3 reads CASTTWGGSTDTQYF. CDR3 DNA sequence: TGTGCCAGCACAACCTGGGGGGGGAGCACAGATACGCAGTATTTT.

CDR3 coding DNA: TGTGCCAGCAGCTTGTTAGGGGGCGGATCCTACGAGCAGTACTTC. It encodes CASSLLGGGSYEQYF. The V and J genes are TRBV5-4 and TRBJ2-7; 7 bases line up with TRBD1. Unmatched junction bases numbered 5, after V lost 1 base and J lost 1 base. This CDR3 is built from 15 residues. Germline values: CDR1 SGHNT, CDR2 YYREEE (reference sequence).

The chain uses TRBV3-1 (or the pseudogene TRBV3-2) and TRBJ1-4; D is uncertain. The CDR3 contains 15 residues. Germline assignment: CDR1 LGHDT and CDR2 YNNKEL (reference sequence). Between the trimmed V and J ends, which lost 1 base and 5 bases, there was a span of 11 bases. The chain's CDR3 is CASSQVDNLNEKLFF. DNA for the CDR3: TGTGCCAGCAGCCAAGTCGACAACTTAAATGAAAAACTGTTTTTT.